This T cell receptor beta chain was sequenced for a study of cytomegalovirus exposure and HLA in healthy donors. With 60 Vbeta and 13 Jbeta primers, the PCR was carried out. Original handling: In a later analysis, roughly 11 million of 60 million to 80 million unique beta chains occurred in at least two donors. Method: immunoSEQ multiplex PCR; TCRdb's copy keeps in-frame clones and lacks some. The DNA gave D and trimming, while V, J and clone size come from that table. There are under 200,000 clones in the sample; roughly 70% occur only once, and under 7% lies in the top ten. When sampled, the donors appeared nominally healthy, though they likely had unrecorded immune exposures. Whole-study results and caveats: The authors later found TCR association rates varying by HLA locus, with DRB1 most and HLA-C fewest. There were some 150 TCR beta chains listed as cytomegalovirus-associated.

V shed 3 bases and J 4 bases; nucleotides not matched to a gene: 4. Germline loops: CDR1 SNHLY, CDR2 FYNNEI. CDR3 length: 14 amino acids. Notes on this clone: As yet, its antigen is unknown.

Sequences were obtained from PBMCs. The chain joins TRBV2 to TRBJ1-2, with 8 bases that match TRBD1. The receptor was isolated from a woman between 18 and 29 years old in good health and CMV-seropositive. The CDR3 coding sequence is TGTGCCAGCAGTGAGGACAGGGACAGCTATGGCTACACCTTC. It translates to CASSEDRDSYGYTF.